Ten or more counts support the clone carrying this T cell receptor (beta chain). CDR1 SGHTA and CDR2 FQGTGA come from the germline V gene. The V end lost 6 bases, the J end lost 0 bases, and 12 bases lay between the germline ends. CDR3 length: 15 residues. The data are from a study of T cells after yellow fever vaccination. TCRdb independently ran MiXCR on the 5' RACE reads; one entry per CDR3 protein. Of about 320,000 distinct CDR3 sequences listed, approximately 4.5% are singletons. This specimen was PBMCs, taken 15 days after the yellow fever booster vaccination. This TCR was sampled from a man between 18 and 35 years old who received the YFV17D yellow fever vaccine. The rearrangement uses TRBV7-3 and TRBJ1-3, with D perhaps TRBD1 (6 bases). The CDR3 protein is CASRPQGYSGNTIYF. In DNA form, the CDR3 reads TGTGCCAGCAGACCACAGGGATACTCTGGAAACACCATATATTTT.